The present T cell receptor (beta chain) was sequenced within a study of cytotoxic CD8 clonotypes in ibrutinib-treated CLL (dated by TCRdb to the early 2020s). Concerning the study at large: The cohort was composed of 11 relapsed/refractory and roughly 15 treatment-naive patients; IGHV unmutated status was identified in fewer than 18 patients. Patients were still on ibrutinib when every remission and progressive disease sample was collected. Responses were partial in 24 patients and complete in 2; after median approximately 66 months follow-up, about 14 stayed in remission and some twelve progressed. Samples at response were collected after a median of around twelve months of treatment, with a range of about 6 to 40 months. Samples averaged approximately 260,000 productive templates and tens of thousands of productive rearrangements. Cryopreserved peripheral blood mononuclear cells were collected before treatment, at response, and at either disease progression or sustained remission. Of the approximately 91 people in the trial, 25 to 30 had longitudinal samples available. Beyond this particular receptor, the publication reports: Public clonotypes were rare and either shrank or stayed stable during treatment, and the rise in clonality at ibrutinib response reflected expansion of private clonotypes. Sampling times were not matched between patients in sustained remission and patients whose disease was progressing, and lymph node repertoires were not examined. Clonality increased at ibrutinib response, stayed stable in sustained remission, and fell back toward baseline at progression. At baseline, clonality was higher than in age-matched healthy donors and showed a strong correlation with circulating CD8+ T-cell counts.

On this clone: No antigen is known for it. No base qualities exist here, and no much larger clone lies one base off it.

The CDR3 measures 14 amino acids from cysteine to phenylalanine. The retained sequence is limited to the CDR3, 42 bases, with the frame set at the first base. Trimmed from V: 6 bases; trimmed from J: 6 bases; junction bases lacking a gene match: 8. As encoded in the germline V gene, CDR1 is MGHDK while CDR2 is SYGVNS. A MiSeq instrument was used for deep resolution sequencing, which targeted depths ranging from 1 in 1 million up to 1 in 200,000 T cells, with coverage averaging 10x for each clonotype. The immunoSEQ hsTCRB Kit was used to generate the TCR beta libraries. The published analysis was carried out like this. Data were analyzed with ImmunoSEQ Data Assistant and ImmunoSEQ Analyzer, with V, D and J genes assigned per IMGT definitions. Clonality, with values ranging from 0 to 1, was calculated as one minus the normalized Shannon entropy of productive rearrangement frequencies. Only overrepresented clonotypes making up at least 0.05% of the repertoire of each patient were included in the public clonotype analysis. Fewer than 15 age-matched healthy donor repertoires from immuneACCESS served as clonality controls. The source is immuneACCESS, and TCRdb retained only in-frame sequences with V and J called. Part of the clones is not carried over; for the studies checked, unresolved V genes explain less than half of this, and the remainder is unexplained. That table gives V, J and clone size, and the DNA gave D and trimming. The sample yields about 130,000 clones; around four fifths were counted once. The ten largest make up about 3.3% of the sample.

The time point label here, explained by the study, means: approximately 2 years on ibrutinib. For TCR beta library preparation, around 2 micrograms of genomic DNA were isolated from cryopreserved PBMCs. High-throughput TCR beta sequencing was performed on longitudinal blood samples from CLL patients receiving ibrutinib monotherapy. The patients took part in an open-label, single-center phase 2 trial of ibrutinib monotherapy. Sample: PBMCs, taken after 24 months of ibrutinib treatment. The chain is assembled from TRBV25-1 and TRBJ1-1, and TRBD1 matches 9 of the central bases. The clonotype originates from a human donor with chronic lymphocytic leukemia. The CDR3 in this case is CASSGQGMGSEAFF. The DNA sequence is given as TGTGCCAGCAGCGGACAGGGGATGGGGTCTGAAGCTTTCTTT.